These 28 T cell receptor beta chains were all obtained from the same sample, sequenced in a study of T-cell reconstitution after alpha-beta-depleted transplantation in children. The TCRbeta library was prepared with unique molecular identifiers. TCRdb redid the calling of the PCR reads with MiXCR, one entry per CDR3 protein. This table holds about 130,000 distinct CDR3 sequences, 8% to 10% found once. The source material was PBMCs, mostly from graft donor cells, sampled 180 days after TCRalphabeta/CD19-depleted stem cell transplant. Receptors were obtained from a girl in the first two years of life who had a stem cell transplant for combined immunodeficiency, so the T cells may come from the graft donor.

This clonotype has a single count. The V call is TRBV20-1, the J call TRBJ2-3, with 11 bases fitting TRBD2. The CDR3 has 16 amino acids. The ends lost 2 bases at V and 2 bases at J; junction bases unmatched: 6. Germline CDR1 is DFQATT and CDR2 is SNEGSKA (reference sequence). The CDR3 is CSARLAGGPTTDTQYF. DNA for the CDR3: TGCAGTGCTAGATTAGCGGGAGGGCCTACCACAGATACGCAGTATTTT.

This clonotype showed up just a few times. The chain has TRBV29-1 and TRBJ1-1; D may be TRBD1 (6 bases). Trimming removed 4 bases from V and 9 bases from J, with 12 bases in between. This CDR3 comprises 11 residues. Germline-derived CDR1 and CDR2 are SQVTM and ANQGSEA. In DNA, the CDR3 is TGCAGCGTTGCTGGGGGGCGCCAAGCTTTCTTT. It is translated as CSVAGGRQAFF.

This clonotype has a handful of counts. An end of the junction differs from the germline gene, which may be a read error. The rearrangement uses TRBV7-7 and TRBJ2-1; no reliable D call. CDR3 length: 13 amino acids. CDR1 SSHAT and CDR2 FNYEAQ come from the germline V gene (reference sequence). The CDR3 DNA is TGTGCTAGCAGCTTAGACTTTGGCGATGAGCAGTTCTTC. Translating it yields CASSLDFGDEQFF.

A single count supports this clonotype. The chain carries TRBV5-1 and TRBJ1-2, with D unresolved. Deletions cut 0 bases from V and 2 bases from J, with 11 bases between. CDR3 length equals 15 residues. The germline V gene encodes CDR1 SGHRS and CDR2 YFSETQ. This chain's CDR3 is CASSLGPQVNYGYTF. In DNA, the CDR3 is TGCGCCAGCAGCTTGGGACCTCAGGTGAACTATGGCTACACCTTC.

The rearrangement joins TRBV15 to TRBJ2-3, with unresolved D. Trimming left V 0 bases short and J 4 bases short, with 11 bases between. The CDR3 consists of 15 residues. In germline, CDR1 is LNHNV, CDR2 YYDKDF (reference sequence). CDR3 in amino acids: CATSRDVGYPDTQYF. CDR3 coding DNA: TGTGCCACCAGCAGAGATGTCGGGTATCCAGATACGCAGTATTTT. The full variable domain, in which reference TRBV15 and TRBJ2-3 provide the parts outside the CDR3, is DAMVIQNPRYQVTQFGKPVTLSCSQTLNHNVMYWYQQKSSQAPKLLFHYYDKDFNNEADTPDNFQSRRPNTSFCFLDIRSPGLGDTAMYLCATSRDVGYPDTQYFGPGTRLTVL.

V and J are TRBV14 and TRBJ2-1, with 12 positions matching TRBD2. The CDR3 runs to 19 residues. Losses at the gene ends were 1 base for V and 6 bases for J; bases not matched to a gene: 13. Germline CDR1 is SGHDN and CDR2 is FVKESK. The CDR3 loop is CASSQGLAGERFRFNEQFF. In DNA form, the CDR3 reads TGTGCCAGCAGCCAAGGACTAGCGGGAGAGAGGTTTAGGTTCAATGAGCAGTTCTTC.

The chain combines TRBV28 with TRBJ2-5; D assignment may be TRBD1 or TRBD2 (5 bases each). Trimming cost V 3 bases and J 5 bases, with 16 bases left between them. Germline V gives CDR1 MDHEN, CDR2 SYDVKM. This CDR3 comprises 15 residues. This CDR3 reads CASSFDFGREETQYF. Written as DNA, the CDR3 is TGTGCCAGCAGTTTTGACTTCGGCAGGGAGGAGACCCAGTACTTC.

This clonotype was seen only a few times. The chain links TRBV29-1 to TRBJ2-7; D may be TRBD2 (6 bases). This CDR3 comprises 14 residues. Per germline, CDR1 SQVTM and CDR2 ANQGSEA. V was shortened by 1 base and J by 0 bases, with 10 bases between the two germline ends. Written as DNA, the CDR3 is TGCAGCGTTGAAGTCGAGGGACTCTCCTACGAGCAGTACTTC. It specifies CSVEVEGLSYEQYF.

This clonotype was detected many times. V is TRBV12-3 or TRBV12-4 and J is TRBJ2-1, with 9 bases matching TRBD2. The J segment lost 9 bases and the V segment lost 7 bases, leaving 7 bases of the junction unmatched. The CDR3 extends over 13 amino acids. CDR3 sequence (DNA): TGTGCCAGCAACATAGCGGGAGCTGGTGAGCAGTTCTTC. It translates to CASNIAGAGEQFF.

This clonotype was detected only a few times. The chain has TRBV20-1 and TRBJ2-1; 12 positions agree with TRBD2. J was trimmed by 7 bases and V by 0 bases; bases with no gene match: 4. The CDR3 is 15 amino acids. Germline assignment: CDR1 DFQATT and CDR2 SNEGSKA (reference sequence). The CDR3 bases are TGCAGTGCTAGAGATCTAGCGGGGGGGCGGAATGAGCAGTTCTTC. Amino acids: CSARDLAGGRNEQFF.

The chain couples TRBV20-1 to TRBJ2-1; weak D call: TRBD1 (5 bases). The CDR3 sequence is 12 residues long. Per the germline V gene, CDR1 is DFQATT and CDR2 is SNEGSKA (reference sequence). The V end was cut by 1 base, the J end by 4 bases, with 5 bases between. This CDR3 reads CSARGQYNEQFF. The CDR3 coding sequence is TGCAGTGCTAGAGGACAGTACAATGAGCAGTTCTTC.

The chain joins TRBV13 to TRBJ2-3; D is unresolved. V was pared by 0 bases and J by 4 bases, with 8 bases between. The CDR3 sequence is 14 residues long. From germline, CDR1 is PRHDT and CDR2 FYEKMQ (reference sequence). The CDR3 DNA reads as TGTGCCAGCAGCTTAGGCGGCGATCCAGATACGCAGTATTTT. This sequence encodes CASSLGGDPDTQYF.

In its sample, this clonotype was seen many times. The V gene is TRBV10-3, the J gene TRBJ1-1; maybe TRBD1 (6 bases). In germline, CDR1 is ENHRY, CDR2 SYGVKD. Trimming stripped 3 bases from V and 1 base from J, with 15 bases between. The CDR3 is made up of 16 amino acids. Here the CDR3 reads CAISDSLHRANTEAFF. The CDR3 nucleotides are TGTGCCATCAGTGACAGCTTGCACAGGGCGAACACTGAAGCTTTCTTT.

J is TRBJ2-3 and V is TRBV7-2; D gene ambiguous. V gave up 4 bases and J gave up 4 bases, with 6 bases separating them. The length of the CDR3 is 12 residues. From germline, CDR1 is SGHTA and CDR2 FQGNSA. The DNA of the CDR3 is TGTGCCAGCAGCTATCTGGCAGATACGCAGTATTTT. Translation gives CASSYLADTQYF.

This clonotype has a handful of counts. V gene TRBV12-3 or TRBV12-4 combines with J gene TRBJ2-3, with 9 bases aligning to TRBD2. The J segment lost 6 bases and the V segment lost 4 bases, leaving 11 bases of the junction unmatched. The CDR3 covers 16 residues. The CDR3 sequence: CASSSPVVAGVDTQYF. The DNA of the CDR3 is TGTGCCAGCAGTTCCCCCGTGGTAGCGGGAGTTGATACGCAGTATTTT.

This clonotype has only a few counts. The rearrangement links TRBV5-6 to TRBJ2-7; TRBD2 is a possible D gene (6 bases). V dropped 2 bases and J dropped 0 bases, with 27 bases sitting between them. The CDR3 is made up of 20 amino acids. From germline, CDR1 is SGHDT and CDR2 YYEEEE. The CDR3: CASSLWDLGRLMRGSYEQYF. CDR3 coding DNA: TGTGCCAGCAGCTTATGGGACTTAGGGCGTTTAATGAGGGGCTCCTACGAGCAGTACTTC.

The genes are TRBV5-1 and TRBJ2-4; TRBD1 might be the D (6 bases). The CDR3 length is 16 residues. CDR1 and CDR2 (germline): SGHRS, YFSETQ. Trimming removed 4 bases from V and 0 bases from J, with 14 bases in between. For the CDR3, the DNA is TGCGCCAGCAGCCCCGGACAGCGATTAGCCAAAAACATTCAGTACTTC. Translating gives CASSPGQRLAKNIQYF.

This chain uses TRBV28 with TRBJ1-1; 7 bases agree with TRBD1. The CDR3 spans 16 residues. J lost 8 bases, V lost 3 bases, and 15 bases had no gene match. The V gene's germline CDR1 is MDHEN and CDR2 SYDVKM. CDR3 sequence (DNA): TGTGCCAGCAGTTTGGGAAAGACAGGGAAGGACGTGGAAGCTTTCTTT. Its translation is CASSLGKTGKDVEAFF.

This clonotype was found a few times. The chain couples TRBV10-3 to TRBJ2-7, with TRBD1 as a possible D gene (7 bases). V was trimmed by 2 bases and J by 3 bases, leaving 11 bases between them. Per germline, CDR1 ENHRY and CDR2 SYGVKD. The CDR3 consists of 14 residues. CDR3 bases: TGTGCCATCAGTGAGGCGGGACAGAACTACGAGCAGTACTTC. It is translated as CAISEAGQNYEQYF.

The V call is TRBV29-1, the J call TRBJ2-7; D is ambiguous. CDR1 is SQVTM and CDR2 is ANQGSEA in the germline V gene. The CDR3 is 11 residues long. V was pared by 4 bases and J by 5 bases, with 9 bases between. DNA of the CDR3: TGCAGCGTTGCGTTCAAAAACGAGCAGTACTTC. Encoded protein: CSVAFKNEQYF.

This clonotype was counted at least ten times. The rearrangement uses TRBV5-1 and TRBJ2-1; D is unresolved. The ends were cut back, 0 bases at V and 5 bases at J, with 12 bases in the middle. The CDR3 has 15 amino acids. CDR1 and CDR2 from the germline V gene are SGHRS and YFSETQ. The CDR3 DNA reads TGCGCCAGCAGCTTGGAGCTCCGGTTGGACAATGAGCAGTTCTTC. This encodes CASSLELRLDNEQFF. Complete variable domain (other parts from reference TRBV5-1 and TRBJ2-1): KAGVTQTPRYLIKTRGQQVTLSCSPISGHRSVSWYQQTPGQGLQFLFEYFSETQRNKGNFPGRFSGRQFSNSRSEMNVSTLELGDSALYLCASSLELRLDNEQFFGPGTRLTVL.

The chain recombines TRBV7-6 with TRBJ2-5; a possible D gene is TRBD1 (7 bases). V was shortened by 0 bases and J by 5 bases, with 10 bases between the two germline ends. Germline assignment: CDR1 SGHVS and CDR2 FNYEAQ. This CDR3 spans 14 amino acids. CDR3 region: CASSLAAGGETQYF. CDR3 bases: TGTGCCAGCAGCTTAGCGGCAGGGGGGGAGACCCAGTACTTC.

In its sample, this clonotype was seen a few times. The gene calls are TRBV6-2 or TRBV6-3 and TRBJ2-1; unclear D gene. Germline CDR1 and CDR2: MNHEY and SVGEGT. Between the trimmed V and J ends, which lost 4 bases and 9 bases, there was a span of 13 bases. The CDR3 covers 13 residues. The CDR3 region is CASSSRPSGEQFF. The CDR3 bases are TGTGCCAGCAGTTCTCGACCGTCGGGTGAGCAGTTCTTC.

This clonotype was seen a few times. The chain recombines TRBV11-3 with TRBJ2-5, with D possibly matching TRBD2 (5 bases). In germline, CDR1 is SGHNT, CDR2 YENEEA. The CDR3 is 13 amino acids. Trimming pared 6 bases from V and 4 bases from J, leaving 12 bases between. CDR3 nucleotides: TGTGCCAGCAGGTCGGGGAATGGAGAGACCCAGTACTTC. This encodes CASRSGNGETQYF. The variable domain in full, with the rest retrieved from reference TRBV11-3 and TRBJ2-5, is EAGVVQSPRYKIIEKKQPVAFWCNPISGHNTLYWYLQNLGQGPELLIRYENEEAVDDSQLPKDRFSAERLKGVDSTLKIQPAELGDSAVYLCASRSGNGETQYFGPGTRLLVL.

This clonotype turned up a few times. The chain links TRBV9 to TRBJ2-1, with TRBD2 matching over 9 bases. Germline CDR1 is SGDLS and CDR2 is YYNGEE. CDR3 length equals 16 residues. Losses at the gene ends were 2 bases for V and 6 bases for J; bases not matched to a gene: 9. CDR3 loop: CASSVLAGAGSNEQFF. CDR3 in DNA: TGTGCCAGCAGCGTCTTAGCGGGAGCAGGTAGCAATGAGCAGTTCTTC. Filled out from reference TRBV9 and TRBJ2-1, the complete variable domain reads DSGVTQTPKHLITATGQRVTLRCSPRSGDLSVYWYQQSLDQGLQFLIQYYNGEERAKGNILERFSAQQFPDLHSELNLSSLELGDSALYFCASSVLAGAGSNEQFFGPGTRLTVL.

This clonotype was counted a few times. The chain is built from TRBV20-1 and TRBJ2-3, with 7 bases lining up with TRBD1. In germline, CDR1 is DFQATT, CDR2 SNEGSKA (reference sequence). V was pared by 5 bases and J by 2 bases, with 4 bases of the junction left unmatched. The CDR3 covers 13 residues. The CDR3 reads CSALRGHTDTQYF. CDR3 DNA: TGCAGTGCTCTGAGGGGGCACACAGATACGCAGTATTTT.

This clonotype was counted between two and nine times. The chain uses TRBV10-3 and TRBJ1-2; 7 nucleotides line up with TRBD1. Germline CDR1 reads ENHRY; CDR2 reads SYGVKD. V lost 4 bases and J lost 4; bases outside the gene matches: 9. There are 15 residues in the CDR3. CDR3 nucleotides: TGTGCCATCAGTGTGATGACGACAGGGAGCTATGGCTACACCTTC. The encoded protein is CAISVMTTGSYGYTF.

This clonotype came up a few times. V usage is TRBV7-2 and J usage is TRBJ2-7; the D is unclear. The CDR3 contains 16 residues. CDR1 and CDR2 from the germline V gene are SGHTA and FQGNSA. V gave up 2 bases and J gave up 5 bases, with 19 bases separating them. CDR3 bases: TGTGCCAGCAGCTTACGGTCTGGTGACCATAGCCACGAGCAGTACTTC. Translating it yields CASSLRSGDHSHEQYF.